This T cell receptor beta chain was captured in a study of T cell changes during pregnancy in multiple sclerosis. Between the trimmed V and J ends, which lost 1 base and 10 bases, there was a span of 16 bases. Germline-derived CDR1 and CDR2 are SGHAT and FQNNGV. The length of the CDR3 is 14 residues. Measured with immunoSEQ multiplex PCR; TCRdb has only the in-frame clones, and not every one. The table includes approximately 79,000 clones, approximately 90% detected once. V and J are TRBV11-2 and TRBJ1-1, with a possible D match to TRBD1 (6 bases). The sequencing here drew on CD4+ T cells from peripheral blood mononuclear cells, taken before pregnancy. The TCR originated in a female donor with multiple sclerosis, enrolled in a pregnancy study. CDR3 amino acids: CASSLGTGREVAFF. The CDR3 bases are TGTGCCAGCAGCTTAGGAACAGGGAGAGAGGTAGCTTTCTTT.